This TCR beta chain was sequenced in a study of cytomegalovirus exposure and HLA in healthy donors. Study results and caveats: Presence/absence analyses rested on an assumption that sequencing depth was roughly uniform across donors. Later analysis associated a missense DCLRE1C variant with TCR beta V- and J-gene trimming. The authors later found HLA-associated TCR beta chains more clonally expanded than equally common others.

Concerning this clone: Its target is not known.

PCR involved 60 Vbeta and 13 Jbeta primers. The data were produced by immunoSEQ multiplex PCR, yet TCRdb's version contains in-frame clones alone and is incomplete. The data show about 140,000 clones, around 78% seen once. Germline values: CDR1 SGHTA, CDR2 FQGNSA. The V segment lost 5 bases and the J segment 0 bases; nucleotides outside the gene matches: 10. The length of the CDR3 is 19 residues. The gene calls are TRBV7-2 and TRBJ2-1; 13 nucleotides align to TRBD2. The material sequenced was PBMCs. This receptor was identified in a woman aged 18-35 years in good health and CMV-seropositive. The CDR3 is CASSLYPGLAGSSYNEQFF. CDR3 in DNA: TGTGCCAGCAGCCTATACCCGGGACTAGCGGGGAGCTCCTACAATGAGCAGTTCTTC.